This is a list of T cell receptor beta chains from one sample in a study of CD8+ T cells in alopecia areata. Generated by immunoSEQ multiplex PCR, the TCRdb table keeps only in-frame clones and is missing some. The sample consists of about 200,000 clones, 64% of them appearing once. This specimen consisted of CD4+ T cells sorted from blood, obtained at approximately week 50, from a patient treated with tofacitinib. These receptors all come from a human donor with alopecia areata. Each CDR3 is given with its conserved first and last residue.

v_call	j_call	cdr3_aa
TRBV25-1	TRBJ1-1	CASSELTNTEAFF
TRBV15	TRBJ2-1	CATSRGVEGGEQFF
TRBV29-1	TRBJ1-2	CSAAPRQGNYGYTF
TRBV4-1	TRBJ1-1	CASSQQDREETEAFF
TRBV5-1	TRBJ1-5	CASSSQPGSNQPQHF
TRBV28	TRBJ2-3	CASSSPGTATSTDTQYF
TRBV6-5	TRBJ2-6	CASRLISGANVLTF
TRBV5-6	TRBJ1-6	CASSMQTGAANSPLHF
TRBV25-1	TRBJ1-1	CASSGSPGERNTEAFF
TRBV10-2	TRBJ1-4	CASSPGKEKLFF
TRBV7-2	TRBJ2-1	CASSLMGSASGGNEQFF
TRBV27	TRBJ2-7	CASSLPGREQYF
TRBV20-1	TRBJ1-5	CSAFTEGPQHF
TRBV6-5	TRBJ2-6	CASSTDSGANVLTF
TRBV5-4	TRBJ1-4	CASSSWGVEKLFF
TRBV30	TRBJ2-2	CAFGQGSTGELFF
TRBV30	TRBJ1-1	CAWNTENTEAFF
TRBV13	TRBJ1-1	CASSVGTGGMNTEAFF
TRBV5-6	TRBJ2-7	CASSLLERGEQYF
TRBV19	TRBJ2-2	CASSITTPRTGELFF